A single sample is the source of the 32 T cell receptor beta chains below, sequenced in a study of early stage breast cancer tumors. Here immunoSEQ multiplex PCR was the method, and the copy in TCRdb shows in-frame clones only, minus some. The sample consists of 6,500 to 8,000 clones, over 65% of them appearing once. Sequenced sample: normal breast tissue next to the tumor. Every receptor here comes from a person in their fifties with breast cancer.

This clone has only a few counts. The rearrangement uses TRBV7-9 and TRBJ2-4; no reliable D call. The V end was cut by 1 base, the J end by 4 bases, with 11 bases between. CDR3 length: 15 amino acids. The germline CDR1 and CDR2 sequences are SEHNR and FQNEAQ (reference sequence). CDR3 nucleotide sequence: TGTGCCAGCAGCTTAGATGTCAGCTTAAAAAACATTCAGTACTTC. Its translation: CASSLDVSLKNIQYF.

The sample holds one count of this clone. J is TRBJ1-2 and V is TRBV7-2; 7 positions match TRBD1. The germline CDR1 and CDR2 sequences are SGHTA and FQGNSA. Losses at the gene ends were 5 bases for V and 0 bases for J; bases not matched to a gene: 18. This CDR3 comprises 19 residues. The CDR3 loop is CASSPSATMGQPANYGYTF. CDR3 nucleotides: TGTGCCAGCAGCCCTAGCGCTACCATGGGACAGCCTGCTAACTATGGCTACACCTTC.

This clone came up once. In nucleotides, the CDR3 is TGTGCCAGCAGCCAGGGGGTTCTAGACACCGGGGAGCTGTTTTTT. It specifies CASSQGVLDTGELFF. The chain has TRBV4-2 and TRBJ2-2; the D gene could be TRBD1 or TRBD2 (5 bases each). Between the trimmed V and J ends, which lost 3 bases and 3 bases, there was a span of 11 bases. This CDR3 region has 15 residues. Per germline, CDR1 LGHNA and CDR2 YNFKEQ.

The chain links TRBV7-2 to TRBJ2-5; D not resolved. Per germline, CDR1 SGHTA and CDR2 FQGNSA. The CDR3 covers 16 residues. The germline V and J ends were trimmed by 4 bases and 5 bases, with 20 bases remaining between them. CDR3 protein: CASSSSLVGSAETQYF. In DNA form, the CDR3 reads TGTGCCAGCAGCTCCAGCTTGGTGGGGTCGGCCGAGACCCAGTACTTC. Full variable domain (outside the CDR3, taken from reference TRBV7-2 and TRBJ2-5): GAGVSQSPSNKVTEKGKDVELRCDPISGHTALYWYRQSLGQGLEFLIYFQGNSAPDKSGLPSDRFSAERTGGSVSTLTIQRTQQEDSAVYLCASSSSLVGSAETQYFGPGTRLLVL.

This chain's CDR3 is CASREPFGRSDEQFF. DNA for the CDR3: TGTGCCAGCAGGGAGCCTTTCGGGCGCAGCGATGAGCAGTTCTTC. The chain joins TRBV6-1 to TRBJ2-1; no clear D gene. There are 15 residues in the CDR3. Germline CDR1 and CDR2: MNHNS and SASEGT. V was shortened by 6 bases and J by 8 bases, with 20 bases between the two germline ends.

V and J are TRBV18 and TRBJ2-5; D not resolved. Germline V lookup: CDR1 KGHSH, CDR2 LQKENI. CDR3 length: 11 residues. V lost 3 bases to trimming and J lost 1 base, with 0 bases between them. The CDR3 DNA reads as TGTGCCAGCTCACCCCAAGAGACCCAGTACTTC. Its translation is CASSPQETQYF.

The CDR3 DNA sequence: TGTGCCAGCTTGCCGGGACAGACCTACACCGGGGAGCTGTTTTTT. This sequence encodes CASLPGQTYTGELFF. V is TRBV2 and J is TRBJ2-2; 7 positions match TRBD1. Germline V CDR1 and CDR2: SNHLY, FYNNEI. Trimming removed 8 bases from V and 3 bases from J; junction bases left unmatched: 9. CDR3 length: 15 residues.

The J gene is TRBJ2-2, the V gene TRBV6-1; D remains unclear. Trimming pared 2 bases from V and 4 bases from J, leaving 11 bases between. Germline CDR1 is MNHNS and CDR2 is SASEGT. The CDR3 contains 15 residues. This CDR3 reads CASSETGSITGELFF. The CDR3 bases are TGTGCCAGCAGTGAAACGGGCTCCATCACCGGGGAGCTGTTTTTT.

CDR3 in DNA: TGTGCCAGCAGCGTAGGAGCAGGGCCGTGGGATACGCAGTATTTT. It encodes CASSVGAGPWDTQYF. The chain employs TRBV9 and TRBJ2-3, with D possibly matching TRBD1 (5 bases). With 0 bases removed from V and 6 bases from J, the gap between germline ends came to 14 bases. CDR1 and CDR2 (germline): SGDLS, YYNGEE. The CDR3 runs to 15 residues.

V gene TRBV6-1 combines with J gene TRBJ2-7, with D possibly matching TRBD2 (6 bases). Trimming pared 7 bases from V and 2 bases from J, leaving 15 bases between. The CDR3 is 14 amino acids. Germline V gene lookup returns CDR1 MNHNS and CDR2 SASEGT. CDR3 sequence (DNA): TGTGCCAGCACCCCCCTAGCGAGAACCTACGAGCAGTACTTC. It is translated as CASTPLARTYEQYF.

The chain uses TRBV5-5 and TRBJ1-5; unclear D gene. The V gene's germline CDR1 is SGHKS and CDR2 YYEKEE (reference sequence). Deletions cut 3 bases from V and 4 bases from J, with 20 bases between. There are 17 residues in the CDR3. CDR3 loop: CASSYGGPDTYNQPQHF. The CDR3 nucleotides read TGTGCCAGCAGCTACGGTGGGCCGGATACCTATAATCAGCCCCAGCATTTT.

The chain has TRBV6-1 and TRBJ2-7; 9 positions match TRBD1. CDR1 is MNHNS, CDR2 SASEGT, per germline. This CDR3 region has 15 residues. The V and J ends lost 3 bases and 0 bases, in that order; junction bases with no gene match: 3. CDR3 sequence (DNA): TGTGCCAGCAGTGAGGGGACAGGGTTCTCCTACGAGCAGTACTTC. As protein: CASSEGTGFSYEQYF.

V usage is TRBV19 and J usage is TRBJ2-5; 12 bases are shared with TRBD1. The CDR3 spans 15 residues. In germline, CDR1 is LNHDA, CDR2 SQIVND (reference sequence). V was pared by 3 bases and J by 7 bases, with 6 bases of the junction left unmatched. CDR3 sequence reads: CASSIGDRGRGTQYF. In DNA form, the CDR3 reads TGTGCCAGTAGTATCGGGGACAGGGGGCGAGGGACCCAGTACTTC.

This clone ranks as hyperexpanded. The chain carries TRBV11-2 and TRBJ2-7, with a tentative D call TRBD1 (6 bases). This CDR3 is 15 amino acids long. The germline gives CDR1 SGHAT, CDR2 FQNNGV. The V gene lost 3 bases and the J gene lost 5 bases, with 17 bases spanning the gap. The CDR3, as DNA: TGTGCCAGCAGCTTTGTTGGGGGCTCTTCTCACGAGCAGTACTTC. Amino acid sequence: CASSFVGGSSHEQYF.

The genes are TRBV27 and TRBJ2-7; 8 nucleotides align to TRBD1. Germline V gene data show CDR1 as MNHEY and CDR2 as SMNVEV (reference sequence). The CDR3 spans 13 residues. The V and J ends lost 8 bases and 7 bases, in that order; junction bases with no gene match: 10. CDR3 sequence (DNA): TGTGCCAGCTCGGACAGGGCCAATGGGGAGCAGTACTTC. Translating it yields CASSDRANGEQYF.

This clone appeared a single time. CDR3 sequence reads: CASSPQKTGNQPQHF. In nucleotides, the CDR3 is TGTGCCAGTAGTCCTCAAAAAACAGGGAATCAGCCCCAGCATTTT. The genes are TRBV19 and TRBJ1-5; tentative D call: TRBD1 (6 bases). Germline values: CDR1 LNHDA, CDR2 SQIVND (reference sequence). The CDR3 contains 15 residues. Between the trimmed V and J ends, which lost 5 bases and 4 bases, there was a span of 15 bases.

This rearrangement joins TRBV5-1 to TRBJ1-3, with a weak D call TRBD1 (5 bases). V lost 3 bases, J lost 8 bases, and 18 bases lay in between. The CDR3 consists of 15 residues. In germline, CDR1 is SGHRS, CDR2 YFSETQ. In DNA, the CDR3 is TGCGCCAGCAGCTGCGACAGTTATCCCCAGGACACCATATATTTT. It encodes CASSCDSYPQDTIYF. The variable domain in full, completed from reference TRBV5-1 and TRBJ1-3, reads KAGVTQTPRYLIKTRGQQVTLSCSPISGHRSVSWYQQTPGQGLQFLFEYFSETQRNKGNFPGRFSGRQFSNSRSEMNVSTLELGDSALYLCASSCDSYPQDTIYFGEGSWLTVV.

Points on this clone: Other DNA sequences in this specimen translate into the identical CDR3. The CDR3 protein is CATSRDRGPYEQYF. The CDR3 coding sequence is TGTGCCACCAGCAGAGATCGGGGTCCCTACGAGCAGTACTTC. This sequence joins TRBV15 and TRBJ2-7, with D possibly matching TRBD2 (5 bases). From germline, CDR1 is LNHNV and CDR2 YYDKDF (reference sequence). V was trimmed by 0 bases and J by 2 bases, leaving 8 bases between them. CDR3 length equals 14 residues. The full variable domain, in which reference TRBV15 and TRBJ2-7 provide the parts outside the CDR3, is DAMVIQNPRYQVTQFGKPVTLSCSQTLNHNVMYWYQQKSSQAPKLLFHYYDKDFNNEADTPDNFQSRRPNTSFCFLDIRSPGLGDTAMYLCATSRDRGPYEQYFGPGTRLTVT.

As regards this clone: Other DNA variants within this sample encode the same CDR3. This chain uses TRBV4-2 with TRBJ2-5; tentative D call: TRBD2 (6 bases). Deletions cut 4 bases from V and 2 bases from J, with 11 bases between. Germline assignment: CDR1 LGHNA and CDR2 YNFKEQ. This CDR3 comprises 14 residues. The CDR3, as DNA: TGTGCCAGCAGCCCTTCGGGAGAACAAGAGACCCAGTACTTC. This sequence encodes CASSPSGEQETQYF.

V usage is TRBV10-3 and J usage is TRBJ2-4, with TRBD2 matching over 14 bases. V was clipped by 5 bases and J by 4 bases; unmatched bases: 16. Germline assignment: CDR1 ENHRY and CDR2 SYGVKD. The CDR3 is made up of 20 amino acids. Written as DNA, the CDR3 is TGTGCCATCAGTACCGTCTCGAGACTAGCGGGAGGGTCCCCGAAAAACATTCAGTACTTC. Its protein is CAISTVSRLAGGSPKNIQYF.

CDR3 region: CASRRTGVYEQYF. DNA of the CDR3: TGTGCCAGCAGGCGGACAGGGGTCTACGAGCAGTACTTC. The rearrangement joins TRBV6-5 to TRBJ2-7, with TRBD1 identical over 9 bases. The CDR3 is made up of 13 amino acids. The junction had 3 bases not matched to a gene; V was cut back by 6 bases and J by 3 bases. The V gene's germline CDR1 is MNHEY and CDR2 SVGAGI.

The rearrangement joins TRBV18 to TRBJ2-2; TRBD1 matches at 8 bases. Germline trimming cut 4 bases from V and 1 base from J; bases unmatched to any gene: 20. The germline gives CDR1 KGHSH, CDR2 LQKENI. The CDR3 consists of 21 residues. CDR3 residues: CASSLQKPSSPGTGNTGELFF. CDR3 bases: TGTGCCAGCTCACTACAAAAGCCTTCCTCCCCTGGGACAGGGAACACCGGGGAGCTGTTTTTT. The complete variable domain, with remaining parts taken from reference TRBV18 and TRBJ2-2, reads NAGVMQNPRHLVRRRGQEARLRCSPMKGHSHVYWYRQLPEEGLKFMVYLQKENIIDESGMPKERFSAEFPKEGPSILRIQQVVRGDSAAYFCASSLQKPSSPGTGNTGELFFGEGSRLTVL.

The rearrangement links TRBV29-1 to TRBJ1-1, with D maybe TRBD1 (5 bases). This CDR3 is built from 15 residues. CDR1 and CDR2 (germline): SQVTM, ANQGSEA. V lost 4 bases, J lost 0 bases, and 15 bases lay in between. This CDR3 is CSVGTGFNMNTEAFF. The CDR3 region has the DNA TGCAGCGTTGGAACAGGTTTTAACATGAACACTGAAGCTTTCTTT.

The chain couples TRBV28 to TRBJ1-5; D ambiguous. Germline-derived CDR1 and CDR2 are MDHEN and SYDVKM. This CDR3 region has 14 residues. V lost 2 bases to trimming and J lost 1 base, with 6 bases between them. The CDR3 DNA sequence: TGTGCCAGCAGTTTAGTGCAGAGCAATCAGCCCCAGCATTTT. It encodes CASSLVQSNQPQHF.

CDR3 loop: CASSPLLAGGLETQYF. The CDR3, as DNA: TGTGCCAGCAGCCCCTTACTAGCGGGAGGCCTAGAGACCCAGTACTTC. The chain is built from TRBV9 and TRBJ2-5, with 12 bases aligning to TRBD2. CDR1 and CDR2 from the germline V gene are SGDLS and YYNGEE. The CDR3 has 16 residues. V trimming: 4 bases; J trimming: 4 bases; junction bases outside the gene matches: 8.

The chain couples TRBV5-5 to TRBJ2-7; 11 nucleotides agree with TRBD1. The length of the CDR3 is 14 residues. Germline CDR1 is SGHKS and CDR2 is YYEKEE (reference sequence). The trim removed 4 bases at V and 4 bases at J, leaving 4 bases unmatched. The CDR3 region is CASSRDRGRYEQYF. The DNA for the CDR3 is TGTGCCAGCAGCCGGGACAGGGGGAGATACGAGCAGTACTTC.

The V and J genes are TRBV7-9 and TRBJ2-5, with a weak D call TRBD1 (5 bases). CDR1 SEHNR and CDR2 FQNEAQ come from the germline V gene (reference sequence). This CDR3 region has 17 residues. V lost 0 bases to trimming and J lost 2 bases, with 16 bases between them. CDR3 in DNA: TGTGCCAGCAGCTTAGCGTTAACAGGCGCACCTCAAGAGACCCAGTACTTC. It codes for CASSLALTGAPQETQYF.

The rearrangement joins TRBV18 to TRBJ2-5, with a weak D call TRBD1 (5 bases). V gave up 2 bases and J gave up 3 bases, with 13 bases separating them. Per the germline V gene, CDR1 is KGHSH and CDR2 is LQKENI. The length of the CDR3 is 15 residues. The CDR3 sequence is CASSPEAGPEETQYF. Here the CDR3 DNA reads TGTGCCAGCTCACCAGAAGCAGGGCCCGAAGAGACCCAGTACTTC.

This sequence joins TRBV6-5 and TRBJ2-7, with TRBD2 matching 7 bases. V lost 0 bases, J lost 4 bases, and 6 bases stayed unmatched. This CDR3 spans 15 amino acids. The germline CDR1 and CDR2 sequences are MNHEY and SVGAGI. This chain's CDR3 is CASSYSTSAQYEQYF. CDR3 nucleotides: TGTGCCAGCAGTTACTCAACTAGCGCCCAATACGAGCAGTACTTC.

V gene TRBV14 combines with J gene TRBJ1-1, with a possible D match to TRBD1 (5 bases). From germline, CDR1 is SGHDN and CDR2 FVKESK. CDR3 length: 15 residues. Between the trimmed V and J ends, which lost 4 bases and 0 bases, there was a span of 12 bases. CDR3: CASSRAGALNTEAFF. The CDR3 region has the DNA TGTGCCAGCAGCCGAGCTGGGGCCCTGAACACTGAAGCTTTCTTT.

The chain recombines TRBV21-1 with TRBJ1-2; the table's TRBD1 call for D was not verified on the DNA. TRBV21-1 is termed a pseudogene. This CDR3 region has 18 residues. CDR3 bases: TGTGCCAGCAGCACGCCCACCCCGGGCAGGGGTTCTGGCTATGGCTACACCTTC. It translates to CASSTPTPGRGSGYGYTF.

J is TRBJ2-3 and V is TRBV5-1, with TRBD2 identical over 12 bases. With V trimmed by 0 bases and J by 3 bases, 2 bases remained unmatched. There are 16 residues in the CDR3. The germline gives CDR1 SGHRS, CDR2 YFSETQ. The CDR3 region is CASSLGLAGETDTQYF. The CDR3 DNA is TGCGCCAGCAGCTTGGGACTAGCGGGAGAAACAGATACGCAGTATTTT.